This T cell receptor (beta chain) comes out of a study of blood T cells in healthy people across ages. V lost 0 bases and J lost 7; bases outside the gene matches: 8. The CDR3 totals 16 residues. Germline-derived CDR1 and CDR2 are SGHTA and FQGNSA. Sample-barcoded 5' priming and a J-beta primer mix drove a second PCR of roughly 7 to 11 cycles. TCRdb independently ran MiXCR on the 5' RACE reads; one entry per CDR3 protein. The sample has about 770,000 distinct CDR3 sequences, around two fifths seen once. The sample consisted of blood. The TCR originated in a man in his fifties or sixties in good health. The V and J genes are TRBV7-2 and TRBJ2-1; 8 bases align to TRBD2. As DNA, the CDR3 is TGTGCCAGCAGCTTAGCAAGGCGGGGGGCCAGGAATGAGCAGTTCTTC. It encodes CASSLARRGARNEQFF.